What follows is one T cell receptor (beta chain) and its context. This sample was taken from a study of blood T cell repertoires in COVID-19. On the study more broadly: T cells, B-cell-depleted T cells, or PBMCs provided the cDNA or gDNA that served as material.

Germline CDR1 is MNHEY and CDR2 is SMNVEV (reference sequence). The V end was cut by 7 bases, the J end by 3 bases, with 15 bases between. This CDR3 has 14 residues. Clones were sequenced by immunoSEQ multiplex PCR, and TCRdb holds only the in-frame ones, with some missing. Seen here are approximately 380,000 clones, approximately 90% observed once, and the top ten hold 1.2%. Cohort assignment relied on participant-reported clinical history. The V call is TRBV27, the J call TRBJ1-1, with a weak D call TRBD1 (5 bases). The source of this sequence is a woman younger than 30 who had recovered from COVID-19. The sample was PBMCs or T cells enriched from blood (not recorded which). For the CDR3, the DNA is TGTGCCAGCACCTTCGGGGGAGCCCACACTGAAGCTTTCTTT. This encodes CASTFGGAHTEAFF.